The sequence of this T cell receptor beta chain was determined in a study of blood T cell repertoires in COVID-19. Overall study context: PBMCs, B-cell-depleted T cells, or T cells were the source of the cDNA or gDNA that made up the material.

Using immunoSEQ multiplex PCR, the repertoire was profiled, and TCRdb retains in-frame clones only, with some absent. The table includes just over 300,000 clones, 90% detected once. Germline CDR1 reads MDHEN; CDR2 reads SYDVKM. V lost 5 bases and J 4 bases, leaving 17 bases between the germline ends. This CDR3 is built from 15 residues. Sequenced material: PBMCs or T cells enriched from blood (not recorded which). The receptor was isolated from a woman younger than 35 with acute COVID-19. V is TRBV28 and J is TRBJ2-5; tentatively, D is TRBD1 (6 bases). For the CDR3, the DNA is TGTGCCAGCAGTCCTGATTTGGGCAGGGGAGAGACCCAGTACTTC. Encoded protein: CASSPDLGRGETQYF.